This TCR beta chain was observed in a study of blood T cell repertoires in COVID-19. Original methodology: The authors estimated nucleated cell counts from reference gene primer amplification. The protocol was immunoSEQ multiplex PCR, while the TCRdb copy is restricted to in-frame clones and leaves out a portion. V and J calls and clone size are those listed in that table; D and trimming were worked out from the DNA. The sample records 300,000 to 350,000 clones, roughly 90% being singletons. The germline gives CDR1 LNHDA, CDR2 SQIVND (reference sequence). The CDR3 length is 17 residues. V was shortened by 5 bases and J by 0 bases, with 16 bases between the two germline ends.

The origin of this receptor is a woman in her 30s who had been exposed to COVID-19. Sequencing used PBMCs or T cells enriched from blood (not recorded which). This chain uses TRBV19 with TRBJ1-4; D perhaps matches TRBD1 (5 bases). As DNA, the CDR3 is TGTGCCAGTAGTGCACTCAGGGAAGGGGCAACTAATGAAAAACTGTTTTTT. Translation gives CASSALREGATNEKLFF.